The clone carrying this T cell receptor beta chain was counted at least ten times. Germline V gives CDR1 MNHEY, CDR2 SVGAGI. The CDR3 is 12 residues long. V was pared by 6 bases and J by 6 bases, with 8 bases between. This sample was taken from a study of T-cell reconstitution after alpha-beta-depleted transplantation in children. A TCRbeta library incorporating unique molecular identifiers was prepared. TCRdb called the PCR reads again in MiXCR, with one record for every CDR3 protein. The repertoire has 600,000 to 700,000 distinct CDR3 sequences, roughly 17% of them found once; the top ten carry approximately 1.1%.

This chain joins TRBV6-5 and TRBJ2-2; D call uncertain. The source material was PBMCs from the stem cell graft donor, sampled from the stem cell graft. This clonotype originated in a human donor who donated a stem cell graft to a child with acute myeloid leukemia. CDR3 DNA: TGTGCCAGCAGCACTAACGCCGGGGAGCTGTTTTTT. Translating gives CASSTNAGELFF.